This T cell receptor (beta chain) comes out of a study of OX40 agonist ivuxolimab in advanced cancers. Germline-derived CDR1 and CDR2 are MNHNS and SASEGT. The trim removed 0 bases at V and 4 bases at J, leaving 4 bases unmatched. The CDR3 contains 15 residues. Only in-frame clones appear in the TCRdb table, and some are missing; sequencing was by immunoSEQ multiplex PCR. The sample yields 150,000 to 180,000 clones, 85% to 95% seen once. Autoimmune disease history or systemic immunosuppression led to patient exclusion. At cycle 4 day 1, cycle 7 day 1, and baseline, blood was sampled. The source was CD4+ or CD8+ T cells sorted from blood, collected in a trial of the OX40 agonist ivuxolimab. This TCR was recovered from an adult with an advanced solid tumor such as melanoma, head and neck, liver or kidney cancer. The J gene is TRBJ1-2, the V gene TRBV6-1, with 8 bases aligning to TRBD1. The CDR3: CASSEALQGAYGYTF. The CDR3 coding sequence is TGTGCCAGCAGTGAAGCGCTTCAGGGGGCCTATGGCTACACCTTC.